What follows are 32 T cell receptor beta chains derived from one specimen sequenced in a study of CD8+ T cells in alopecia areata. cDNA reverse transcribed from extracted RNA served as the sequencing template. Sequenced by immunoSEQ multiplex PCR; TCRdb stores in-frame clones only, minus some. The table has more than 9,500 clones, roughly 57% seen once. The investigators collected lesional scalp punch biopsies and peripheral blood from alopecia areata patients. Material for sequencing was skin. These receptors all stem from a human donor with alopecia areata.

The gene calls are TRBV29-1 and TRBJ2-3; D may match TRBD1 or TRBD2 (5 bases each). This CDR3 has 16 amino acids. Per the germline V gene, CDR1 is SQVTM and CDR2 is ANQGSEA. V lost 4 bases to trimming and J lost 5 bases, with 22 bases between them. CDR3 loop: CSVVSRGAPNIDTQYF. For the CDR3, the DNA is TGCAGCGTTGTCAGTCGAGGGGCGCCGAATATAGATACGCAGTATTTT.

The chain couples TRBV6-5 to TRBJ2-7, with D uncertain. This CDR3 is built from 12 residues. The germline V gene encodes CDR1 MNHEY and CDR2 SVGAGI. With 10 bases removed from V and 3 bases from J, the gap between germline ends came to 13 bases. CDR3 amino acids: CATTSLFYEQYF. Here the CDR3 DNA reads TGTGCCACCACCTCCTTGTTCTACGAGCAGTACTTC.

The chain carries TRBV18 and TRBJ1-1, with D unclear. The germline V and J ends were trimmed by 1 base and 4 bases, with 7 bases remaining between them. Germline CDR1 reads KGHSH; CDR2 reads LQKENI. The CDR3 is made up of 13 amino acids. Written as DNA, the CDR3 is TGTGCCAGCTCACCACAAGCGGGCACTGAAGCTTTCTTT. Protein: CASSPQAGTEAFF.

This clone is judged large. This chain joins TRBV4-2 and TRBJ2-5, with D unclear. The CDR3 has 12 amino acids. CDR1 is LGHNA and CDR2 is YNFKEQ in the germline V gene. Trimming cost V 3 bases and J 5 bases, with 7 bases left between them. In DNA, the CDR3 is TGTGCCAGCAGCCAGGCGTGGGAGACCCAGTACTTC. Protein sequence: CASSQAWETQYF.

This clone came up a few times. The genes are TRBV27 and TRBJ2-7; maybe TRBD2 (5 bases). The germline V gene encodes CDR1 MNHEY and CDR2 SMNVEV (reference sequence). V gave up 6 bases and J gave up 2 bases, with 8 bases separating them. The CDR3 length is 12 residues. The CDR3 DNA is TGTGCCAGCAGCCCGGGAACCTACGAGCAGTACTTC. Residues: CASSPGTYEQYF.

As for this clone: Within the sample, other DNA sequences also encode this same CDR3. The V call is TRBV7-8, the J call TRBJ2-1; 9 positions agree with TRBD2. Germline V gives CDR1 SGHVS, CDR2 FQNEAQ. CDR3 length equals 14 residues. The V and J ends lost 5 bases and 8 bases, in that order; junction bases with no gene match: 7. CDR3 sequence: CASSPVRGGYEQFF. DNA of the CDR3: TGTGCCAGCAGCCCCGTGCGGGGGGGATATGAGCAGTTCTTC.

This clone turned up a few times. The chain links TRBV7-9 to TRBJ1-6, with a tentative D call TRBD1 (5 bases). Germline values: CDR1 SEHNR, CDR2 FQNEAQ (reference sequence). The CDR3 is 14 amino acids. The V end lost 0 bases, the J end lost 9 bases, and 9 bases lay between the germline ends. The CDR3: CASSLAREGSPLHF. CDR3 DNA: TGTGCCAGCAGCTTAGCCAGGGAGGGTTCACCCCTCCACTTT.

The rearrangement uses TRBV6-5 and TRBJ2-5; D is undetermined. Germline CDR1 and CDR2: MNHEY and SVGAGI. V was clipped by 6 bases and J by 6 bases, with 17 bases between them. This CDR3 is built from 14 residues. Here the CDR3 DNA reads TGTGCCAGCAGGAATGACCTCCGTTATAAGACCCAGTACTTC. Translated, it gives CASRNDLRYKTQYF.

The V call is TRBV15, the J call TRBJ2-3, with 8 positions matching TRBD1. The V segment lost 2 bases and the J segment 1 base; nucleotides outside the gene matches: 2. This CDR3 is 15 amino acids long. CDR1 is LNHNV and CDR2 is YYDKDF in the germline V gene (reference sequence). The CDR3 spells CATSRLQGGTDTQYF. CDR3 DNA: TGTGCCACCAGCAGACTACAGGGGGGCACAGATACGCAGTATTTT.

V is TRBV2 and J is TRBJ2-7; D remains ambiguous. Between the trimmed V and J ends, which lost 4 bases and 7 bases, there was a span of 8 bases. The CDR3 consists of 11 residues. The germline CDR1 and CDR2 sequences are SNHLY and FYNNEI. This CDR3 is CASSGAREQYF. The CDR3 DNA is TGTGCCAGCAGTGGAGCGAGAGAGCAGTACTTC. The full variable domain, with the rest looked up from reference TRBV2 and TRBJ2-7, is EPEVTQTPSHQVTQMGQEVILRCVPISNHLYFYWYRQILGQKVEFLVSFYNNEISEKSEIFDDQFSVERPDGSNFTLKIRSTKLEDSAMYFCASSGAREQYFGPGTRLTVT.

The J gene is TRBJ2-2, the V gene TRBV5-1; the match to TRBD2 covers 12 bases. Germline V gene sequence: CDR1 SGHRS, CDR2 YFSETQ. Trimming removed 0 bases from V and 5 bases from J; junction bases left unmatched: 5. The CDR3 totals 17 residues. CDR3 residues: CASSLARTSGTTGELFF. CDR3 in DNA: TGCGCCAGCAGCTTGGCTAGGACTAGCGGGACTACCGGGGAGCTGTTTTTT.

This clone was seen more than once but under ten times. The chain employs TRBV29-1 and TRBJ1-2, with D perhaps matching TRBD1 (6 bases). The CDR3 totals 13 residues. The germline V gene has CDR1 SQVTM and CDR2 ANQGSEA. With 6 bases removed from V and 4 bases from J, the gap between germline ends came to 15 bases. CDR3 nucleotide sequence: TGCAGCGTGAGCTTGGGGGCCCTCTATGGCTACACCTTC. This codes for CSVSLGALYGYTF.

There are a few counts of this clone. The rearrangement uses TRBV19 and TRBJ2-2; unclear D gene. V lost 5 bases and J lost 2, with 9 bases in between. CDR1 and CDR2 (germline): LNHDA, SQIVND (reference sequence). This CDR3 has 14 residues. CDR3 in amino acids: CASSWNANTGELFF. DNA of the CDR3: TGTGCCAGTAGTTGGAACGCCAACACCGGGGAGCTGTTTTTT.

The chain combines TRBV7-2 with TRBJ2-5; unclear D gene. The germline V gene has CDR1 SGHTA and CDR2 FQGNSA. V was trimmed by 2 bases and J by 5 bases, leaving 18 bases between them. CDR3 length: 16 amino acids. CDR3 sequence reads: CASSLIGTAQGETQYF. The CDR3 DNA reads TGTGCCAGCAGCTTAATTGGCACGGCTCAAGGGGAGACCCAGTACTTC.

The chain is built from TRBV6-1 and TRBJ1-6; no definite D call. The CDR3 sequence is 14 residues long. Looked up from germline, CDR1 is MNHNS and CDR2 is SASEGT. V shed 7 bases and J shed 2 bases, with 9 bases lying between them. CDR3 in DNA: TGTGCCAGCAACGACGCTACCTATAATTCACCCCTCCACTTT. Protein product: CASNDATYNSPLHF.

This clone has just a few counts. The gene calls are TRBV27 and TRBJ2-7, with D possibly being TRBD1 (6 bases). The CDR3 totals 11 residues. The V gene's germline CDR1 is MNHEY and CDR2 SMNVEV (reference sequence). V was shortened by 6 bases and J by 6 bases, with 9 bases between the two germline ends. CDR3 nucleotide sequence: TGTGCCAGCAGAGGGGGTGGCGAGCAGTACTTC. Residues: CASRGGGEQYF.

The rearrangement links TRBV5-1 to TRBJ2-2; TRBD1 matches at 9 bases. Germline V CDR1 and CDR2: SGHRS, YFSETQ. CDR3 size: 15 residues. The V segment lost 2 bases and the J segment 5 bases; nucleotides outside the gene matches: 4. The CDR3 spells CASSLQGAETGELFF. CDR3 DNA: TGCGCCAGCAGCTTACAGGGGGCCGAGACCGGGGAGCTGTTTTTT.

The chain couples TRBV7-9 to TRBJ2-7; no reliable D call. Germline V gene sequence: CDR1 SEHNR, CDR2 FQNEAQ (reference sequence). Between the trimmed V and J ends, which lost 1 base and 2 bases, there was a span of 9 bases. The CDR3 spans 14 residues. The CDR3 DNA sequence: TGTGCCAGCAGCTTAGTTGACACTACCTACGAGCAGTACTTC. It yields the protein CASSLVDTTYEQYF.

This chain links TRBV6-5 with TRBJ1-1; D call uncertain. The CDR3 has 12 residues. The ends were cut back, 2 bases at V and 3 bases at J, with 4 bases in the middle. CDR1 and CDR2 (germline): MNHEY, SVGAGI. CDR3: CASSYGHTEAFF. Written as DNA, the CDR3 is TGTGCCAGCAGTTACGGGCACACTGAAGCTTTCTTT.

The chain couples TRBV6-6 to TRBJ2-7; unclear D gene. The CDR3 covers 13 residues. Germline-derived CDR1 and CDR2 are MNHNY and SVGAGI (reference sequence). The V end was cut by 7 bases, the J end by 4 bases, with 14 bases between. Here the CDR3 reads CASTVGSRYEQYF. Written as DNA, the CDR3 is TGTGCCAGCACCGTGGGCAGCCGATACGAGCAGTACTTC.

The V and J genes are TRBV20-1 and TRBJ1-1, with D possibly TRBD1 on 6 matching bases. From germline, CDR1 is DFQATT and CDR2 SNEGSKA (reference sequence). This CDR3 region has 11 residues. The germline V and J ends were trimmed by 1 base and 8 bases, with 8 bases remaining between them. The CDR3 loop reads CSARGQEEAFF. In nucleotides, the CDR3 is TGCAGTGCTAGAGGACAGGAAGAAGCTTTCTTT.

The chain recombines TRBV28 with TRBJ1-5; unclear D gene. Germline V gives CDR1 MDHEN, CDR2 SYDVKM. V was shortened by 2 bases and J by 7 bases, with 9 bases between the two germline ends. The length of the CDR3 is 13 residues. For the CDR3, the DNA is TGTGCCAGCAGTTTAACCCCTTTCCAGCCCCAGCATTTT. This translates into CASSLTPFQPQHF.

This clone was seen only a few times. The rearrangement links TRBV19 to TRBJ2-1; 11 bases are shared with TRBD2. From germline, CDR1 is LNHDA and CDR2 SQIVND (reference sequence). The ends lost 7 bases at V and 6 bases at J; junction bases unmatched: 5. CDR3 size: 14 residues. The DNA for the CDR3 is TGTGCCAGTACGGCTAGCGGGGGGCTCAATGAGCAGTTCTTC. Translating gives CASTASGGLNEQFF.

Note on this clone: The junction differs from germline at one of its ends, possibly a read error. The V and J genes are TRBV5-1 and TRBJ1-1; no clear D. The CDR3 contains 13 residues. The V gene's germline CDR1 is SGHRS and CDR2 YFSETQ. The CDR3 DNA reads as TGCGCCAGCAGGGTTATAGAGAACATTGAAGCTTTCTTT. Protein: CASRVIENIEAFF.

The V call is TRBV4-2, the J call TRBJ2-3; D is uncertain. This CDR3 has 17 amino acids. V was clipped by 1 base and J by 0 bases, with 14 bases between them. CDR1 is LGHNA, CDR2 YNFKEQ, per germline. Here the CDR3 DNA reads TGTGCCAGCAGCCAAGGGGCCAGTGCAGATAGCACAGATACGCAGTATTTT. It is translated as CASSQGASADSTDTQYF.

The chain has TRBV11-2 and TRBJ1-2; 7 bases fit TRBD1. V trimming: 5 bases; J trimming: 4 bases; junction bases outside the gene matches: 7. The length of the CDR3 is 14 residues. CDR1 and CDR2 (germline): SGHAT, FQNNGV. CDR3 DNA: TGTGCCAGCAGCCAGGGACAGAAAACCTATGGCTACACCTTC. Protein product: CASSQGQKTYGYTF. The full variable domain, with the rest looked up from reference TRBV11-2 and TRBJ1-2, is EAGVAQSPRYKIIEKRQSVAFWCNPISGHATLYWYQQILGQGPKLLIQFQNNGVVDDSQLPKDRFSAERLKGVDSTLKIQPAKLEDSAVYLCASSQGQKTYGYTFGSGTRLTVV.

The chain has TRBV19 and TRBJ2-1, with a possible D match to TRBD2 (5 bases). The V and J ends lost 6 bases and 7 bases respectively, with 16 bases between them. The germline CDR1 and CDR2 sequences are LNHDA and SQIVND (reference sequence). CDR3 size: 14 residues. The CDR3 nucleotides read TGTGCCAGTAGGGATTGGCGGACGGGGAATGAGCAGTTCTTC. As protein: CASRDWRTGNEQFF. The full variable domain, in which reference TRBV19 and TRBJ2-1 provide the parts outside the CDR3, is DGGITQSPKYLFRKEGQNVTLSCEQNLNHDAMYWYRQDPGQGLRLIYYSQIVNDFQKGDIAEGYSVSREKKESFPLTVTSAQKNPTAFYLCASRDWRTGNEQFFGPGTRLTVL.

The chain links TRBV2 to TRBJ2-2; D is tentatively TRBD1 or TRBD2 (5 bases each). From germline, CDR1 is SNHLY and CDR2 FYNNEI. Trimming left V 8 bases short and J 5 bases short, with 21 bases between. CDR3 length: 16 residues. CDR3 region: CASGGMGEGSTGELFF. Here the CDR3 DNA reads TGTGCCAGCGGAGGAATGGGGGAAGGAAGTACCGGGGAGCTGTTTTTT. Filled out from reference TRBV2 and TRBJ2-2, the complete variable domain reads EPEVTQTPSHQVTQMGQEVILRCVPISNHLYFYWYRQILGQKVEFLVSFYNNEISEKSEIFDDQFSVERPDGSNFTLKIRSTKLEDSAMYFCASGGMGEGSTGELFFGEGSRLTVL.

V and J are TRBV5-1 and TRBJ2-7, with a weak D call TRBD1 (6 bases). The CDR3 length is 15 residues. From germline, CDR1 is SGHRS and CDR2 YFSETQ. V was cut by 4 bases and J by 5 bases, with 19 bases left in between. The DNA for the CDR3 is TGCGCCAGCAGCGAGACACAGGGTAGGAACAACGAGCAGTACTTC. Translation: CASSETQGRNNEQYF.

This sequence joins TRBV5-1 and TRBJ2-5; tentative D call: TRBD2 (6 bases). The V and J ends lost 4 bases and 1 base respectively, with 14 bases between them. CDR1 and CDR2 from the germline V gene are SGHRS and YFSETQ. The length of the CDR3 is 15 residues. DNA for the CDR3: TGCGCCAGCAGCGCGGCTCGGGGGACCCAAGAGACCCAGTACTTC. It specifies CASSAARGTQETQYF.

V usage is TRBV15 and J usage is TRBJ2-7; TRBD1 agrees at 8 bases. CDR1 and CDR2 from the germline V gene are LNHNV and YYDKDF (reference sequence). CDR3 length: 14 amino acids. With 6 bases clipped from V and 1 base from J, the junction kept 5 bases outside the gene matches. Here the CDR3 DNA reads TGTGCCACCAGTCTCGGACAGGGTTCCTACGAGCAGTACTTC. It encodes CATSLGQGSYEQYF.

The V gene is TRBV27, the J gene TRBJ2-1; unclear D gene. This CDR3 is 13 amino acids long. With 5 bases removed from V and 9 bases from J, the gap between germline ends came to 14 bases. CDR1 and CDR2 from the germline V gene are MNHEY and SMNVEV (reference sequence). CDR3 DNA: TGTGCCAGCAGTATTCCCATAGTGGGTGAGCAGTTCTTC. The encoded protein is CASSIPIVGEQFF.